This TCR beta chain stems from a study of Ad26.COV2.S vaccination and SARS-CoV-2 variants (dated by TCRdb to the early 2020s). In terms of the full investigation: Vaccine-arm donors came from COV1001, a multicentre, randomized, double-blind, placebo-controlled phase I-IIa trial of Ad26.COV2.S in healthy adults. Ad26.COV2.S was administered intramuscularly at 5 x 10^10 or 1 x 10^11 viral particles, either as a single shot or as two shots given 56 days apart. The specificity and breadth of SARS-CoV-2-reactive T cell receptors after Ad26.COV2.S vaccination were assessed by TCRbeta repertoire sequencing. The TCR-sequenced set comprised approximately 32 samples: some 19 Ad26.COV2.S vaccine recipients, 5 placebo recipients and 8 SARS-CoV-2 convalescent individuals. Trial participants were randomized into five groups of five: low-dose or high-dose Ad26.COV2.S given once or twice, or placebo on both occasions. Investigators remained blinded to trial group allocation during experiments and outcome assessment. What the research found in general, with its limitations: Substantial breadth of spike-specific CD8+ and CD4+ T cell responses was reported after vaccination. According to the authors, total T cell responses may have been underestimated by the TCR breadth and depth analyses. Spike-specific TCR breadth was higher in Ad26.COV2.S recipients than in placebo recipients (P = 0.0014). Non-spike TCR breadth was comparable between vaccine and placebo recipients, consistent with the vaccine containing only spike. The study was not powered for comparison of responses between vaccine doses or regimens.

The CDR3 measures 13 amino acids from cysteine to phenylalanine. The entry retains the CDR3 DNA only, 39 bases that are in frame from base 1. CDR1 is given as MNHEY and CDR2 as SVGEGT, both from the germline V gene. V and J lose 6 bases and 3 bases, and a span of 9 bases separates them. Interpreted using the paper, the treatment or condition label stands for: some 20 received Ad26.COV2.S at low or high dose, single or two shots; five or six received placebo; per-sample allocation not given. Repertoires of vaccine and placebo recipients were sequenced from samples collected on day 63 after the first injection. Between 29 July and 7 August 2020, Cohort 1b enrolled about two dozen adults aged 18-55 years at one site in Boston, USA. Ad26.COV2.S was a replication-incompetent adenovirus type 26 vector that expressed a prefusion-stabilized SARS-CoV-2 spike protein derived from the original Wuhan strain.

Comment on this clone: What this receptor recognizes is not known. Within one base of it there is no much larger clone, and no base qualities were kept.

The immunoSEQ Assay was used to sequence TCRbeta CDR3 regions. After extraction, genomic DNA underwent amplification by bias-controlled multiplex PCR, followed by high-throughput sequencing. On the study's bioinformatics: To quantify the absolute abundance of every unique TCRbeta CDR3 region, sequences were collapsed and filtered. T cell fraction was estimated by normalization of TCRbeta template counts to usable DNA, with usable DNA being measured through amplification of reference genes present in all nucleated cells. Repertoire TCRs were annotated as SARS-CoV-2-specific when V gene, CDR3 amino acid sequence and J gene were exactly matched to a known reactive TCR set. The reference SARS-CoV-2 TCR set came from MIRA and was filtered for enrichment in COVID-19-positive ImmuneCODE repertoires, removing public or cross-reactive TCRs. Using the MIRA antigens, annotated TCRs were further analysed by specific ORF or by position within an ORF. Depth was the summed frequency of annotated unique rearrangements, while breadth was defined as annotated unique rearrangements over total unique productive rearrangements. Two-sided Wilcoxon rank-sum tests were used to compare TCR breadth between groups. The source is immuneACCESS, and TCRdb retained only in-frame sequences with V and J called. Part of the clones is not carried over; for the studies checked, unresolved V genes explain less than half of this, and the remainder is unexplained. Clone size and the V and J calls come from that table; the DNA yielded D and trimming. The sample data list 350,000 to 400,000 clones, and roughly nine tenths of these were observed just once. In total, the top ten clones hold approximately 3.7% of the sample.

This clonotype was sampled from a person between 18 and 59 years old who received the Ad26.COV2.S COVID-19 vaccine or a placebo. This specimen was peripheral blood, taken in a trial of Ad26.COV2.S vaccine versus placebo. Rearrangement joined TRBV6-2 or TRBV6-3 to TRBJ2-1, with the D call tentatively TRBD1 or TRBD2, each fitting 5 bases. The CDR3 loop reads CASSRDHYNEQFF. The DNA reads as follows: TGTGCCAGCAGCCGGGACCACTACAATGAGCAGTTCTTC.